The entry that follows covers one T cell receptor (beta chain) sequence. The assay was immunoSEQ multiplex PCR, and TCRdb's table has in-frame clones only and misses some. The data contain around 38,000 clones, 90% to 95% of them singletons. The data are from a study of T cell changes during pregnancy in multiple sclerosis. The V and J ends lost 1 base and 5 bases respectively, with 18 bases between them. The CDR3 extends over 16 amino acids. Looked up from germline, CDR1 is LNHDA and CDR2 is SQIVND (reference sequence). The J gene is TRBJ2-7, the V gene TRBV19, with D maybe TRBD2 (6 bases). The sequenced sample was CD8+ T cells from peripheral blood mononuclear cells, obtained in the second trimester of pregnancy. This receptor was taken from a female donor with multiple sclerosis, enrolled in a pregnancy study. The DNA for the CDR3 is TGTGCCAGTAGTATAGGCGGGGTAGGGTCTTACCACGAGCAGTACTTC. It encodes CASSIGGVGSYHEQYF.